This T cell receptor beta chain originates from a study of blood T cell repertoires in COVID-19. Looking at the study overall: The United States, Italy and Spain provided the acute and convalescent COVID-19 samples. From T cells, B-cell-depleted T cells, or PBMCs came the material, which was cDNA or gDNA.

In the original workflow: Amplification from reference gene primers served as the basis for estimated nucleated cell counts. Clones were read by immunoSEQ multiplex PCR, and TCRdb kept only the in-frame ones, dropping some. V, J and clone size were drawn from that table, and D and trimming were deduced from the DNA. Here the sample spans tens of thousands of clones, almost 85% being singletons. Trimming pared 0 bases from V and 10 bases from J, leaving 7 bases between. Germline-derived CDR1 and CDR2 are MGHRA and YSYEKL. The CDR3 is made up of 13 amino acids. This clonotype was obtained from a woman of 80 years or more with acute or convalescent COVID-19. The V call is TRBV4-1, the J call TRBJ1-6; D gene uncertain. Material for sequencing was peripheral blood. DNA for the CDR3: TGCGCCAGCAGCCAAGATCAGGTGTCACCCCTCCACTTT. Protein sequence: CASSQDQVSPLHF.